One and the same sample provided the 25 T cell receptor beta chains below, sequenced in a study of early T cells in non-severe SARS-CoV-2 infection. A single record per CDR3 protein comes from TCRdb applying MiXCR to the 5' RACE reads. This repertoire shows 80,000 to 95,000 distinct CDR3 sequences, 12% to 15% found once; its top ten account for under 7.5%. The sample consisted of whole blood. The receptors derive from an adult who was a healthcare worker with PCR-confirmed SARS-CoV-2 infection or an uninfected control (not recorded which).

Worth noting for this clonotype: Sequence at one end of the junction differs from germline and may be a read error. This chain uses TRBV10-3 with TRBJ2-7, with 8 positions matching TRBD1. Germline CDR1 is ENHRY and CDR2 is SYGVKD. The CDR3 totals 10 residues. The CDR3 loop is CAIKPVRGLF. CDR3 coding DNA: TGTGCCATCAAGCCAGTCAGGGGGCTCTTC.

This clonotype was seen a few times. The chain joins TRBV10-3 to TRBJ1-5; D is undetermined. Germline CDR1 reads ENHRY; CDR2 reads SYGVKD. The V end was cut by 0 bases, the J end by 1 base, with 7 bases between. This CDR3 spans 15 amino acids. CDR3: CAISESGVSNQPQHF. In DNA form, the CDR3 reads TGTGCCATCAGTGAGTCCGGAGTCAGCAATCAGCCCCAGCATTTT.

This clonotype came up many times. The chain carries TRBV4-2 and TRBJ2-7, with TRBD1 matching 7 bases. The germline V gene has CDR1 LGHNA and CDR2 YNFKEQ. The CDR3 contains 16 residues. After removal of 6 bases from V and 3 bases from J, the junction contained 14 bases not matched to a gene. The CDR3, as DNA: TGTGCCAGCAGTCATAGACAGGGTATGGAATTCTACGAGCAGTACTTC. Translation: CASSHRQGMEFYEQYF.

This clonotype was detected only a few times. The chain employs TRBV2 and TRBJ1-2, with a possible D match to TRBD1 (5 bases). The CDR3 is made up of 15 amino acids. Trimming left V 2 bases short and J 5 bases short, with 15 bases between. From germline, CDR1 is SNHLY and CDR2 FYNNEI. CDR3 in DNA: TGTGCCAGCAGTGAAATGAGTCAGGGTTGGTATGGCTACACCTTC. As protein: CASSEMSQGWYGYTF.

The J gene is TRBJ2-7, the V gene TRBV4-3; D might be TRBD2 (5 bases). Germline V gene data show CDR1 as LGHNA and CDR2 as YSLEER. This CDR3 region has 15 residues. V dropped 0 bases and J dropped 3 bases, with 12 bases sitting between them. The CDR3 nucleotides are TGCGCCAGCAGCCAAGATCGGCGAGGGCACTACGAGCAGTACTTC. Its translation is CASSQDRRGHYEQYF.

This clonotype was seen a handful of times. The chain couples TRBV7-9 to TRBJ1-1; TRBD1 might be the D (6 bases). Germline V lookup: CDR1 SEHNR, CDR2 FQNEAQ (reference sequence). CDR3 length: 15 residues. V dropped 1 base and J dropped 2 bases, with 11 bases sitting between them. The CDR3 nucleotides read TGTGCCAGCAGCTTAGAAGGGGGAATTAACACTGAAGCTTTCTTT. Translating it yields CASSLEGGINTEAFF. The entire variable domain, with the rest obtained from reference TRBV7-9 and TRBJ1-1, is as follows: DTGVSQNPRHKITKRGQNVTFRCDPISEHNRLYWYRQTLGQGPEFLTYFQNEAQLEKSRLLSDRFSAERPKGSFSTLEIQRTEQGDSAMYLCASSLEGGINTEAFFGQGTRLTVV.

This clonotype was seen a few times. This sequence joins TRBV7-2 and TRBJ2-5; no clear D. Germline V gene lookup returns CDR1 SGHTA and CDR2 FQGNSA. CDR3 size: 16 residues. Trimming took 1 base from V and 5 from J, leaving 17 bases between them. CDR3 DNA sequence: TGTGCCAGCAGCTTAGAGGGAACGACCGGATCGGAGACCCAGTACTTC. Its translation: CASSLEGTTGSETQYF.

Concerning this clonotype: A read error is possible here, since a much larger clone lies one base away. The chain joins TRBV5-6 to TRBJ2-7; D is undetermined. Germline CDR1 is SGHDT and CDR2 is YYEEEE. There are 12 residues in the CDR3. CDR3 in amino acids: CVSSINHYEQYF. As DNA, the CDR3 is TGTGTCAGCAGCATTAACCATTACGAGCAGTACTTC.

In its sample, this clonotype was seen a few times. The gene calls are TRBV5-1 and TRBJ2-2; D possibly corresponds to TRBD1 (6 bases). The V end was cut by 0 bases, the J end by 5 bases, with 26 bases between. CDR3 length: 20 residues. The V gene's germline CDR1 is SGHRS and CDR2 YFSETQ. The CDR3 region has the DNA TGCGCCAGCAGCTTGGCCGGTGGCAGGGGCAGTCCTAGTCGGACCGGGGAGCTGTTTTTT. Its protein product is CASSLAGGRGSPSRTGELFF.

J is TRBJ2-6 and V is TRBV10-3; D may correspond to TRBD1 or TRBD2 (6 bases each). This CDR3 spans 15 amino acids. Trimming took 7 bases from V and 5 from J, leaving 15 bases between them. Germline V gene sequence: CDR1 ENHRY, CDR2 SYGVKD. CDR3 nucleotides: TGTGCCATCAAACAGGGAGGCGGTCGGGCCAACGTCCTGACTTTC. Amino acid sequence: CAIKQGGGRANVLTF.

This rearrangement joins TRBV27 to TRBJ2-1, with 12 bases matching TRBD2. The V gene's germline CDR1 is MNHEY and CDR2 SMNVEV (reference sequence). The CDR3 spans 11 residues. The V and J ends lost 8 bases and 16 bases, in that order; junction bases with no gene match: 6. The CDR3 here is CASGQTSGGFF. CDR3 bases: TGTGCCAGCGGTCAGACTAGCGGGGGATTCTTC.

This clonotype was counted between two and nine times. The chain employs TRBV7-2 and TRBJ1-1; possibly TRBD1 for D (6 bases). V dropped 6 bases and J dropped 8 bases, with 16 bases sitting between them. The CDR3 extends over 13 amino acids. From germline, CDR1 is SGHTA and CDR2 FQGNSA. As DNA, the CDR3 is TGTGCCAGCAGAGCCCGGGGGCTCCCCGAAGCTTTCTTT. It encodes CASRARGLPEAFF.

The chain has TRBV18 and TRBJ2-7; D call uncertain. CDR1 KGHSH and CDR2 LQKENI come from the germline V gene. The CDR3 spans 13 residues. Trimming pared 3 bases from V and 5 bases from J, leaving 11 bases between. The CDR3 DNA follows: TGTGCCAGCTCACCCGGACCTAGGGACGAGCAGTACTTC. Amino acids: CASSPGPRDEQYF.

This clonotype turned up a few times. The chain links TRBV28 to TRBJ1-6, with D maybe TRBD1 (6 bases). Germline V gives CDR1 MDHEN, CDR2 SYDVKM. The CDR3 runs 16 residues. V lost 3 bases to trimming and J lost 6 bases, with 15 bases between them. CDR3 in DNA: TGTGCCAGCAGTTTCAATAGGGGGGCAGGTAATTCACCCCTCCACTTT. Protein sequence: CASSFNRGAGNSPLHF.

This clonotype was seen a few times. V usage is TRBV10-3 and J usage is TRBJ2-1, with D possibly TRBD1 on 6 matching bases. CDR1 ENHRY and CDR2 SYGVKD come from the germline V gene. The CDR3 length is 14 residues. The V gene lost 0 bases and the J gene lost 10 bases, with 13 bases spanning the gap. The DNA for the CDR3 is TGTGCCATCAGTGAGTCCCACAGGGTTGGCGAGCAGTTCTTC. This sequence encodes CAISESHRVGEQFF.

The V and J genes are TRBV2 and TRBJ2-6; no clear D gene. This CDR3 region has 14 residues. Germline V gene sequence: CDR1 SNHLY, CDR2 FYNNEI. V gave up 8 bases and J gave up 0 bases, with 8 bases separating them. This CDR3 is CASQDRSGANVLTF. CDR3 in DNA: TGTGCCAGCCAAGACCGCTCTGGGGCCAACGTCCTGACTTTC.

The rearrangement uses TRBV6-2 or TRBV6-3 and TRBJ2-7, with TRBD2 matching 12 bases. The CDR3 covers 15 residues. The junction had 6 bases not matched to a gene; V was cut back by 7 bases and J by 2 bases. Germline-derived CDR1 and CDR2 are MNHEY and SVGEGT. CDR3 coding DNA: TGTGCCAGCACCGGAGGACTAGCGGGACCCTACGAGCAGTACTTC. This sequence encodes CASTGGLAGPYEQYF.

This clonotype was recorded a few times. The J gene is TRBJ1-5, the V gene TRBV4-2, with 9 bases identical to TRBD1. Per germline, CDR1 LGHNA and CDR2 YNFKEQ. The CDR3 loop spans 16 amino acids. Trimming cost V 0 bases and J 6 bases; bases outside gene matches: 6. The CDR3: CASSQDRTGATQPQHF. The CDR3 DNA is TGTGCCAGCAGCCAAGATCGGACAGGGGCAACTCAGCCCCAGCATTTT.

This clonotype was seen many times. The chain joins TRBV3-1 to TRBJ2-1; D remains unclear. V was cut by 0 bases and J by 7 bases, with 7 bases left in between. Germline V gene lookup returns CDR1 LGHDT and CDR2 YNNKEL (reference sequence). CDR3 length equals 13 residues. CDR3 nucleotides: TGTGCCAGCAGCCAAGATCCCCTGAATGAGCAGTTCTTC. It encodes CASSQDPLNEQFF.

This clonotype was picked up many times. At one boundary the junction diverges from the germline segment, which might be a read error. This chain joins TRBV7-7 and TRBJ2-7; D unclear. The CDR3 extends over 14 amino acids. Germline values: CDR1 SSHAT, CDR2 FNYEAQ (reference sequence). The CDR3 sequence: CASSPRTDSYEQYF. Written as DNA, the CDR3 is TGTGCTAGCAGCCCACGTACGGACTCCTACGAGCAGTACTTC.

The genes are TRBV3-1 and TRBJ2-3; D is uncertain. The CDR3 contains 15 residues. V was shortened by 0 bases and J by 1 base, with 8 bases between the two germline ends. Germline loops: CDR1 LGHDT, CDR2 YNNKEL (reference sequence). The chain's CDR3 is CASSQDVARTDTQYF. The CDR3 DNA reads TGTGCCAGCAGCCAAGATGTGGCTCGCACAGATACGCAGTATTTT.

In its sample, this clonotype was seen a few times. The chain carries TRBV29-1 and TRBJ2-1; weak D call: TRBD1 (7 bases). The germline CDR1 and CDR2 sequences are SQVTM and ANQGSEA. V was trimmed by 3 bases and J by 8 bases, leaving 17 bases between them. CDR3 length: 14 residues. In DNA, the CDR3 is TGCAGCGTTGATCGTAGGCAGGGGGGCGATGAGCAGTTCTTC. Translation: CSVDRRQGGDEQFF.

The chain combines TRBV29-1 with TRBJ1-1; 10 nucleotides line up with TRBD1. The ends lost 4 bases at V and 3 bases at J; junction bases unmatched: 8. Looked up from germline, CDR1 is SQVTM and CDR2 is ANQGSEA. The CDR3 consists of 15 residues. CDR3 in amino acids: CSVGRTDRGYTEAFF. CDR3 DNA sequence: TGCAGCGTTGGAAGGACGGACAGGGGGTACACTGAAGCTTTCTTT. Variable domain in full (rest from reference TRBV29-1 and TRBJ1-1): SAVISQKPSRDICQRGTSLTIQCQVDSQVTMMFWYRQQPGQSLTLIATANQGSEATYESGFVIDKFPISRPNLTFSTLTVSNMSPEDSSIYLCSVGRTDRGYTEAFFGQGTRLTVV.

The rearrangement links TRBV6-6 to TRBJ2-7; TRBD2 might be the D (5 bases). CDR1 and CDR2 from the germline V gene are MNHNY and SVGAGI (reference sequence). The CDR3 contains 15 residues. Trimming left V 7 bases short and J 3 bases short, with 19 bases between. The CDR3 nucleotides read TGTGCCAGCACCACCGATATGGAGGAAGGCTACGAGCAGTACTTC. It yields the protein CASTTDMEEGYEQYF.

This clonotype was observed a handful of times. The chain joins TRBV11-2 to TRBJ1-2; 7 bases are a match to TRBD1. Trimming took 2 bases from V and 4 from J; bases not matched to a gene: 10. This CDR3 is 16 amino acids long. The germline V gene encodes CDR1 SGHAT and CDR2 FQNNGV. This CDR3 is CASSLIGTVSPYGYTF. CDR3 nucleotide sequence: TGTGCCAGCAGCTTAATAGGGACAGTGTCTCCCTATGGCTACACCTTC.